A selection of T cell receptor beta chains follows, all from one sample in a study of beta chain features in type 1 diabetes. Some clones are missing from TCRdb's copy, which holds only in-frame ones; the method was immunoSEQ multiplex PCR. The data show nearly 250,000 clones, with 68% seen just once and about 0.051% held by the top ten. Input material: naive CD4+ T cells from blood. Receptors were obtained from a man in his thirties or forties in good health. The CDR3 runs from the conserved cysteine through the conserved F or W. The D gene is left open where the match is weak. Clone size, where shown, is once, few, many, or a class for clones that have expanded.

>NA|TRBV4-2|TRBJ2-7|NA
CASSQDRGESYEQYF
TGTGCCAGCAGCCAAGATCGGGGTGAGTCTTACGAGCAGTACTTC
>TRBD2|TRBV11-2|TRBJ2-1|NA
CASSSYRGSGGINEQFF
TGTGCCAGCAGCTCTTACCGTGGGAGCGGGGGTATAAATGAGCAGTTCTTC
>NA|TRBV29-1|TRBJ2-3|NA
CSVVESTDTQYF
TGCAGCGTTGTTGAGAGCACAGATACGCAGTATTTT
>NA|TRBV5-4|TRBJ2-6|NA
CASSPAGANVLTF
TGTGCCAGCAGCCCCGCTGGGGCCAACGTCCTGACTTTC
>NA|TRBV4-3|TRBJ1-1|NA
CASRNTILGDTEAFF
TGCGCCAGCAGGAACACGATCCTGGGGGACACTGAAGCTTTCTTT
>TRBD1|TRBV10-3|TRBJ1-5|NA
CAIRGQGNQPQHF
TGTGCCATCCGGGGACAGGGAAATCAGCCCCAGCATTTT
>NA|TRBV20-1|TRBJ2-7|few
CSAQSGYEQYF
TGCAGTGCTCAGTCTGGGTACGAGCAGTACTTC
>TRBD2|TRBV18|TRBJ2-7|NA
CASSPPGLASEQYF
TGTGCCAGCTCACCGCCGGGACTAGCATCCGAGCAGTACTTC
>NA|TRBV27|TRBJ2-7|NA
CASRTASGYEQYF
TGTGCCAGCCGAACAGCAAGCGGGTACGAGCAGTACTTC
>NA|TRBV5-1|TRBJ2-5|NA
CASSLGGSQETQYF
TGCGCCAGCAGCTTGGGGGGCAGTCAAGAGACCCAGTACTTC
>TRBD1|TRBV29-1|TRBJ2-7|few
CSVAGTGSSYEQYF
TGCAGCGTCGCCGGGACAGGGAGCTCCTACGAGCAGTACTTC
>NA|TRBV9|TRBJ1-1|NA
CASSWTNTEAFF
TGTGCCAGCAGCTGGACTAACACTGAAGCTTTCTTT
>TRBD1|TRBV30|TRBJ1-2|NA
CAWRDRGGYTF
TGTGCCTGGAGGGACAGGGGGGGCTACACCTTC
>NA|TRBV4-1|TRBJ2-7|few
CASSHGTVSSYEQYF
TGCGCCAGCAGCCACGGGACGGTTAGCTCCTACGAGCAGTACTTC
>NA|TRBV13|TRBJ1-6|NA
CASSVRGNSPLHF
TGTGCCAGCAGCGTCCGCGGTAATTCACCCCTCCACTTT
>TRBD1|TRBV30|TRBJ2-4|NA
CAWTQGVLAKNIQYF
TGTGCCTGGACCCAGGGGGTGCTAGCCAAAAACATTCAGTACTTC
>NA|TRBV9|TRBJ2-5|NA
CASSAAVWETQYF
TGTGCCAGCAGCGCGGCCGTCTGGGAGACCCAGTACTTC
>TRBD2|TRBV18|TRBJ2-2|NA
CASSPTSRTGELFF
TGTGCCAGCTCCCCGACTAGCCGCACCGGGGAGCTGTTTTTT
>NA|TRBV29-1|TRBJ2-2|NA
CSVETAGRLFF
TGCAGCGTTGAAACGGCGGGGAGGCTGTTTTTT
>TRBD2|TRBV9|TRBJ2-7|NA
CASSETSGSYEQYF
TGTGCCAGCAGCGAGACTAGCGGGAGTTACGAGCAGTACTTC
>NA|TRBV9|TRBJ2-1|few
CASSASGASYNEQFF
TGTGCCAGCAGCGCCTCGGGAGCTTCCTACAATGAGCAGTTCTTC
>NA|TRBV15|TRBJ1-2|NA
CATSRDPGEDGYTF
TGTGCCACCAGCAGAGATCCAGGGGAGGATGGCTACACCTTC
>TRBD2|TRBV11-2|TRBJ2-3|NA
CASQRRTSVDTQYF
TGTGCCAGTCAGCGTCGGACTAGCGTGGATACGCAGTATTTT
>NA|TRBV5-1|TRBJ2-5|NA
CASSLAGHYQETQYF
TGCGCCAGCAGCTTGGCAGGGCACTACCAAGAGACCCAGTACTTC
>TRBD1|TRBV30|TRBJ2-7|NA
CAWSPGTGLNEQYF
TGTGCCTGGAGTCCCGGGACAGGGCTTAACGAGCAGTACTTC
>TRBD2|TRBV15|TRBJ2-3|NA
CATSRDRLAGITDTQYF
TGTGCCACCAGCAGAGATCGTCTAGCGGGCATCACAGATACGCAGTATTTT
>NA|TRBV10-1|TRBJ1-2|NA
CASSLRVGYTF
TGCGCCAGCAGCCTCAGGGTGGGCTACACCTTC
>NA|TRBV6-5|TRBJ2-7|NA
CASSSPGLKTEQYF
TGTGCCAGCAGTAGCCCGGGACTGAAGACCGAGCAGTACTTC
>NA|TRBV28|TRBJ2-1|few
CASSNQPGGEFF
TGTGCCAGCAGTAATCAGCCCGGAGGGGAGTTCTTC
>TRBD2|TRBV5-4|TRBJ2-5|few
CATRLAGGQETQYF
TGTGCCACCCGACTAGCGGGAGGGCAAGAGACCCAGTACTTC
>NA|TRBV7-2|TRBJ2-7|NA
CASSLTPGVEQYF
TGTGCCAGCAGCTTAACCCCGGGGGTCGAGCAGTACTTC
>TRBD1|TRBV29-1|TRBJ2-1|NA
CSVALGQGGEQFF
TGCAGCGTCGCCTTGGGACAGGGTGGTGAGCAGTTCTTC
>NA|TRBV19|TRBJ1-5|few
CASTLQGQSNQPQHF
TGTGCCAGTACCTTACAGGGTCAGAGCAATCAGCCCCAGCATTTT
>TRBD1|TRBV5-1|TRBJ2-3|NA
CASSYRDRDPDTQYF
TGCGCCAGCAGCTACCGGGACAGGGATCCGGATACGCAGTATTTT
>NA|TRBV2|TRBJ1-6|NA
CASSGGHSPLHF
TGTGCCAGCAGTGGGGGCCATTCACCCCTCCACTTT
>NA|TRBV15|TRBJ1-1|NA
CATSRERERPGGTEAFF
TGTGCCACCAGCAGAGAGCGGGAGCGACCGGGCGGCACTGAAGCTTTCTTT